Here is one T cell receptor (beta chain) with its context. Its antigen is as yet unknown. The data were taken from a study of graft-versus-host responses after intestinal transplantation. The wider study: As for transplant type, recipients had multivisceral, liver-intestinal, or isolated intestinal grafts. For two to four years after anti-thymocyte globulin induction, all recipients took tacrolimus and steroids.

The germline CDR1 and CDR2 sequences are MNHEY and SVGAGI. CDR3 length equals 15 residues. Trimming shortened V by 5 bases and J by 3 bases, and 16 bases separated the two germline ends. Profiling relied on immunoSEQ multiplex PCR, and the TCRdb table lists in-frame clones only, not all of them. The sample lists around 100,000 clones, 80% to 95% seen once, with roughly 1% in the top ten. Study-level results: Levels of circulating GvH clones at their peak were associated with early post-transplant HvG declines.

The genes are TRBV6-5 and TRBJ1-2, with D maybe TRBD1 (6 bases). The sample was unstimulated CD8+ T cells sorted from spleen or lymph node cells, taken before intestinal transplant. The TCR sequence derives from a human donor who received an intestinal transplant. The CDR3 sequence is CASSPRGALHYGYTF. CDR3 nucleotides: TGTGCCAGCAGTCCCCGGGGGGCTCTTCACTATGGCTACACCTTC.